The table lists the clone carrying this T cell receptor (beta chain) with a few counts. No antigen is known for it. Amplification of ligated cDNA took four PCR rounds with SP2 and nested alpha and beta constant primers. For blood and skin samples, reverse transcription used TCR alpha and beta constant primers. One entry per CDR3 protein, called by TCRdb with MiXCR from the 5' RACE reads. The sample gives around 48,000 distinct CDR3 sequences, approximately 4.5% of which show up once; around 0.8% is in the top ten. An oligonucleotide containing a UMI was ligated to the 3' end of TCR cDNA. Reverse transcription used DNase-treated unsorted total RNA, aiming for about 1 to 1000 ng. This sample was included in a study of naive and memory T cell subsets. The study, taken as a whole, reports: Potentially, T cell activation and differentiation skew this RNA-based measurement.

V dropped 0 bases and J dropped 6; count of bases not matched to a gene: 7. The CDR3 sequence is 16 residues long. Germline V gene lookup returns CDR1 LNHNV and CDR2 YYDKDF (reference sequence). This chain joins TRBV15 and TRBJ2-3; TRBD1 matches at 9 bases. The source of this sequence is a female donor in good health. The CDR3 sequence is CATSREVTGGADTQYF. The CDR3 nucleotides read TGTGCCACCAGCAGAGAAGTGACAGGGGGTGCGGATACGCAGTATTTT.